This section outlines one TCR beta chain sequence together with its context. Its antigen is as yet unknown. The data are from a study of CD8+ T cells in alopecia areata. Study outcomes and limitations: Higher clonality was seen in lesional scalp than in normal scalp, especially in alopecia totalis/universalis. Sharing of TCR sequences between patients (possibly for HLA-related reasons) was less clear than in mice.

Sorting separated CD4+ and CD8+ T cells out of PBMCs. The germline CDR1 and CDR2 sequences are SGDLS and YYNGEE. The V gene end was trimmed by 3 bases and the J gene end by 6 bases; junction bases not matched to a gene: 9. CDR3 length: 15 amino acids. Once RNA had been extracted, it was reverse transcribed into cDNA to act as the sequencing template. Profiled with immunoSEQ multiplex PCR; TCRdb holds only in-frame clones, not every one. The sample holds roughly 75,000 clones, 55% to 75% seen once. This clonotype was sampled from a human donor with alopecia areata. The sample was CD8+ T cells sorted from blood, taken at week 0. This sequence joins TRBV9 and TRBJ2-7; 10 nucleotides align to TRBD1. CDR3 nucleotide sequence: TGTGCCAGCAGCGCCACCGGGACAGGGGTGGGCGAGCAGTACTTC. Encoded protein: CASSATGTGVGEQYF.